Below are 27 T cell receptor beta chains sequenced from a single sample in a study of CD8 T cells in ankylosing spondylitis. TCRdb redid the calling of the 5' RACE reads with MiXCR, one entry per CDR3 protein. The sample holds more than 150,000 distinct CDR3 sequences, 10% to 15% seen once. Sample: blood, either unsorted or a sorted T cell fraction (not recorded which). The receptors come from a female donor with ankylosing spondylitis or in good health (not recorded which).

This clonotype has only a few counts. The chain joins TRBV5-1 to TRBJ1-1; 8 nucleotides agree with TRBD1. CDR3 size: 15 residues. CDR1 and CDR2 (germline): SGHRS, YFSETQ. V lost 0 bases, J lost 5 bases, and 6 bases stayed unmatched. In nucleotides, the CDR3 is TGCGCCAGCAGCTTGGATGGCAGGGGGCGGACTGAAGCTTTCTTT. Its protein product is CASSLDGRGRTEAFF.

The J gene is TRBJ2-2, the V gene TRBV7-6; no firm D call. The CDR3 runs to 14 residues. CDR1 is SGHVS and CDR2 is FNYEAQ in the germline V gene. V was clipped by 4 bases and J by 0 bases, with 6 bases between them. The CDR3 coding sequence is TGTGCCAGCAGCTCGACTTCGAACACCGGGGAGCTGTTTTTT. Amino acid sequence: CASSSTSNTGELFF.

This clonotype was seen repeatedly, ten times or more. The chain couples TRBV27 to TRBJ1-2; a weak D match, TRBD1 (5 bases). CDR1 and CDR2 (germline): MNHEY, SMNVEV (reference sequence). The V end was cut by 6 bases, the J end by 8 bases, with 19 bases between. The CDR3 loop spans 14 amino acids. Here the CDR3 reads CASSPYQGAGGYTF. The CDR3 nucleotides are TGTGCCAGCAGCCCTTACCAGGGCGCGGGGGGCTACACCTTC.

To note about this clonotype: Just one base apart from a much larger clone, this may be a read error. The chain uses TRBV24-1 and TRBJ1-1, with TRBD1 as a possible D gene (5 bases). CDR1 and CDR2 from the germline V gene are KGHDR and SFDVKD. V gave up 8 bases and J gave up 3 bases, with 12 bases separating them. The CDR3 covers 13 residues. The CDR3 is CATTAGGDTEAFF. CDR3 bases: TGTGCCACCACTGCGGGGGGTGACACTGAAGCTTTCTTT.

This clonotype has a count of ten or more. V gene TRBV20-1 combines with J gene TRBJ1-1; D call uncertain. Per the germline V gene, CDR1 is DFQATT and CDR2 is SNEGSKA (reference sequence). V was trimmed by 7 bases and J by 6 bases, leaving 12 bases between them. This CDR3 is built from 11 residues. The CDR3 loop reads CSGIEVAEAFF. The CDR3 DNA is TGCAGTGGGATTGAGGTCGCTGAAGCTTTCTTT.

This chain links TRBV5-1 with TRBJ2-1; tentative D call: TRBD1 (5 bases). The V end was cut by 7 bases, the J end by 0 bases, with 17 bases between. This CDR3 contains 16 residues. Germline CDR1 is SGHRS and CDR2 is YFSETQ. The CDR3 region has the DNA TGCGCCAGCGGGGAATCAGCTGACAGCTCCTACAATGAGCAGTTCTTC. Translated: CASGESADSSYNEQFF.

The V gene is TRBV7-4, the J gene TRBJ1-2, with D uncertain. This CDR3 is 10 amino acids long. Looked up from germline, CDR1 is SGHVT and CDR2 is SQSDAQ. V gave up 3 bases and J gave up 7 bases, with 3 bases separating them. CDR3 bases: TGTGCCAGCAGCTTTTCTGGCTACACCTTC. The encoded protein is CASSFSGYTF.

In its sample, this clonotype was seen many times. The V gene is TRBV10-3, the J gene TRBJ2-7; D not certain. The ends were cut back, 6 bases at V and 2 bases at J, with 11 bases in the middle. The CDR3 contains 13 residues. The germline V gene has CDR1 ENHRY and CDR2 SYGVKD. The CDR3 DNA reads TGTGCCATCAGCCCACGGGTGCCCTACGAGCAGTACTTC. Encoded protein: CAISPRVPYEQYF.

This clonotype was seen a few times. The DNA for the CDR3 is TGTGCCAGCAGCTTAAAATTGACTGGGAGCTCCTACGAGCAGTACTTC. Amino acid sequence: CASSLKLTGSSYEQYF. The chain employs TRBV7-6 and TRBJ2-7, with D maybe TRBD2 (5 bases). The CDR3 loop spans 16 amino acids. Germline assignment: CDR1 SGHVS and CDR2 FNYEAQ. V was pared by 2 bases and J by 0 bases, with 14 bases between.

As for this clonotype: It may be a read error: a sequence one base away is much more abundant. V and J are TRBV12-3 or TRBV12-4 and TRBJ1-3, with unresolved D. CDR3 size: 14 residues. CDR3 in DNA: TGTGCCAGCAGTTTAGCGAGTGTCGGAAGCACCATATATTTT. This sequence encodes CASSLASVGSTIYF.

CDR3 amino acids: CASSRTSGASTDTQYF. As DNA, the CDR3 is TGTGCCAGCAGTCGGACAAGTGGGGCTAGCACAGATACGCAGTATTTT. The chain combines TRBV25-1 with TRBJ2-3; weak D call: TRBD1 (5 bases). The CDR3 totals 16 residues. CDR1 and CDR2 (germline): MGHDK, SYGVNS. V lost 5 bases, J lost 0 bases, and 15 bases lay in between.

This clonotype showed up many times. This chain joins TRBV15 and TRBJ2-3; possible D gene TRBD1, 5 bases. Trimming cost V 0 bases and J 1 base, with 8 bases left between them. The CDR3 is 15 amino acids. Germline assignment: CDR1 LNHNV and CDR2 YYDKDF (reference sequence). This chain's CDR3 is CATSRDSTGTDTQYF. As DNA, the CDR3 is TGTGCCACCAGCAGAGATTCGACAGGCACAGATACGCAGTATTTT.

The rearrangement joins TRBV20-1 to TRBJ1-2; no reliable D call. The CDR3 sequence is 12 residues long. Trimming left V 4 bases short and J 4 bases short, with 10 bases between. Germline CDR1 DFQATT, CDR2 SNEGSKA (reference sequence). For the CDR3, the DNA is TGCAGTGCTAAAAAAAAGGGCTATGGCTACACCTTC. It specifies CSAKKKGYGYTF.

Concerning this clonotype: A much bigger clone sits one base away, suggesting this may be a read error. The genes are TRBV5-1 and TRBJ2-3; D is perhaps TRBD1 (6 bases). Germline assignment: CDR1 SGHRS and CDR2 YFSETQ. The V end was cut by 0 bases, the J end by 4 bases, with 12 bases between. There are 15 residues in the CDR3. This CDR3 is CASSLVGTHADTQYF. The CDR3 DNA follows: TGCGCCAGCAGCTTGGTGGGGACACACGCAGATACGCAGTATTTT. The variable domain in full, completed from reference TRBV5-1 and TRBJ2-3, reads KAGVTQTPRYLIKTRGQQVTLSCSPISGHRSVSWYQQTPGQGLQFLFEYFSETQRNKGNFPGRFSGRQFSNSRSEMNVSTLELGDSALYLCASSLVGTHADTQYFGPGTRLTVL.

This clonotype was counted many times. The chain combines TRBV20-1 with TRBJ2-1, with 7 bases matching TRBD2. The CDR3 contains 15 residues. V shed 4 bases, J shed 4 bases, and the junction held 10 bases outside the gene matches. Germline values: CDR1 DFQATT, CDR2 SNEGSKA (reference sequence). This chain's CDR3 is CSATEPGRDYNEQFF. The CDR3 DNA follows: TGCAGTGCTACCGAACCGGGGAGGGATTACAATGAGCAGTTCTTC.

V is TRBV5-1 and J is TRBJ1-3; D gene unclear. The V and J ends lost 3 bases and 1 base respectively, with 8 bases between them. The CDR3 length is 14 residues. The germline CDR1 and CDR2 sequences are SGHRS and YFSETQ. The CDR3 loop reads CASSSGLSGNTIYF. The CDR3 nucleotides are TGCGCCAGCAGCTCCGGATTATCTGGAAACACCATATATTTT.

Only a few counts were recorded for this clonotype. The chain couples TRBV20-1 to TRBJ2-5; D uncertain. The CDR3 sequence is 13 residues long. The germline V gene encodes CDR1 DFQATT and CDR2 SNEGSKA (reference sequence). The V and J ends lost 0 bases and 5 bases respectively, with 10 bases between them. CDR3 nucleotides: TGCAGTGCTAGAGATTTAAAGGGCGAGACCCAGTACTTC. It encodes CSARDLKGETQYF.

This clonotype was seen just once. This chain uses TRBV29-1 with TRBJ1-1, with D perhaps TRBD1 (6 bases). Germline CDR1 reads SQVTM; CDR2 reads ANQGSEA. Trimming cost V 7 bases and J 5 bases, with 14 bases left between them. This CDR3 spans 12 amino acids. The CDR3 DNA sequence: TGCAGCGCCAACAGGGTAGGGACTGAAGCTTTCTTT. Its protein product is CSANRVGTEAFF.

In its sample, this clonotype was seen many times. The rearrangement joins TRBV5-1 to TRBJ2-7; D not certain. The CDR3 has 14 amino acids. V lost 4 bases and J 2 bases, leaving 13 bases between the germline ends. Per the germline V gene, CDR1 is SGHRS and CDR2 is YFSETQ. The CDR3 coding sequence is TGCGCCAGCAGCGTGGATCTGGGTCCCTACGAGCAGTACTTC. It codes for CASSVDLGPYEQYF.

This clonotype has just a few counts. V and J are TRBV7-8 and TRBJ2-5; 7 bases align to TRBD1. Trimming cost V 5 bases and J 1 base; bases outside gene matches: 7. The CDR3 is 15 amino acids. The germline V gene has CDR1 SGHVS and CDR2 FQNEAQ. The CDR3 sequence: CASSGRTGPQETQYF. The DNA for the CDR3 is TGTGCCAGCAGCGGACGGACAGGACCCCAAGAGACCCAGTACTTC.

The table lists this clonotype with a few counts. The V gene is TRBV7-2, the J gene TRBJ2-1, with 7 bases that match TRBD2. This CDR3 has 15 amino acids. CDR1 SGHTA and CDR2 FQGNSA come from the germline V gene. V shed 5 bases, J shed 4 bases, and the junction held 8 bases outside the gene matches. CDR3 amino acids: CASSQEGGSYNEQFF. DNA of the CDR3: TGTGCCAGCAGCCAGGAGGGAGGGTCTTACAATGAGCAGTTCTTC.

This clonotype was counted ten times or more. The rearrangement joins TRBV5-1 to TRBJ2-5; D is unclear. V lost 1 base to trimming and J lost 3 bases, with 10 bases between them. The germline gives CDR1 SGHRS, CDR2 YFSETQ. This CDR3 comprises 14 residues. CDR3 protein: CASSLSNSEETQYF. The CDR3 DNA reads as TGCGCCAGCAGCTTGTCCAACTCGGAAGAGACCCAGTACTTC.

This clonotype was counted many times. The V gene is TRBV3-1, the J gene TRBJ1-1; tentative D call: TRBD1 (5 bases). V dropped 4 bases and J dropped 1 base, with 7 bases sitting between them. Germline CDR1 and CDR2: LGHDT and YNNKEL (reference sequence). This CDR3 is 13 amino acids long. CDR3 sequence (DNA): TGTGCCAGCAGCCTGGGACGGAACACTGAAGCTTTCTTT. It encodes CASSLGRNTEAFF.

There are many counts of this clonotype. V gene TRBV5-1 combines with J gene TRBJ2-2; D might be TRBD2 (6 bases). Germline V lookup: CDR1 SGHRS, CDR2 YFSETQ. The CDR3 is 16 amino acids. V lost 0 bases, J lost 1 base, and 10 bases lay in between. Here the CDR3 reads CASSLGNSGNTGELFF. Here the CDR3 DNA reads TGCGCCAGCAGCTTGGGCAATAGCGGGAACACCGGGGAGCTGTTTTTT.

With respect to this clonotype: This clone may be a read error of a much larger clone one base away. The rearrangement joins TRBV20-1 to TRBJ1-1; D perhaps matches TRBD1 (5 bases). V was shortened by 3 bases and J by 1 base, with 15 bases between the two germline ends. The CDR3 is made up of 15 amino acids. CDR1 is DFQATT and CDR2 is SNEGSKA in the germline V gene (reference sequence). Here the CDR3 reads CSASGRGRANTEAFF. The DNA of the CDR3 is TGCAGTGCTAGTGGGAGGGGCAGGGCGAACACTGAAGCTTTCTTT.

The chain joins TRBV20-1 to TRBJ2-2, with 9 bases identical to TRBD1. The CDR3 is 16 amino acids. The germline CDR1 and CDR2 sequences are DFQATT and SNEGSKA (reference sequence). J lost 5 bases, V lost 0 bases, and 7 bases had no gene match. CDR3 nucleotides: TGCAGTGCTAGAGACCTGGACAGGGGATTAACCGGGGAGCTGTTTTTT. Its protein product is CSARDLDRGLTGELFF.

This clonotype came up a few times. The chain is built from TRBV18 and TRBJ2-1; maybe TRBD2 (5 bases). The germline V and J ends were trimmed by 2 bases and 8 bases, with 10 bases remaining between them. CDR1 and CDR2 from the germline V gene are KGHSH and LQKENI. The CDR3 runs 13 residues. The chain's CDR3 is CASSPGRRDEQFF. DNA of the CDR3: TGTGCCAGCTCACCAGGGAGAAGGGATGAGCAGTTCTTC.